One and the same sample provided the 20 T cell receptor beta chains below, sequenced in a study of blood T cell repertoires in COVID-19. Some clones are missing from TCRdb's copy, which holds only in-frame ones; the method was immunoSEQ multiplex PCR. This table holds roughly 150,000 clones, 80% to 85% found once. The sequenced sample consisted of peripheral blood. The receptor source for this set is a man between 65 and 85 years old with active or convalescent COVID-19.

The J gene is TRBJ2-4, the V gene TRBV2, with 9 bases lining up with TRBD2. Germline V gene lookup returns CDR1 SNHLY and CDR2 FYNNEI. V lost 4 bases, J lost 8 bases, and 12 bases stayed unmatched. There are 16 residues in the CDR3. CDR3 sequence: CASSVLAGSPRDIQYF. CDR3 bases: TGTGCCAGCAGTGTTCTAGCGGGGTCCCCGCGGGACATTCAGTACTTC.

V is TRBV5-5 and J is TRBJ1-1, with TRBD1 identical over 8 bases. Unmatched junction bases numbered 14, after V lost 3 bases and J lost 7 bases. Germline V lookup: CDR1 SGHKS, CDR2 YYEKEE (reference sequence). The CDR3 extends over 16 amino acids. CDR3 region: CASSWGLGTGAGEAFF. The CDR3 DNA reads as TGTGCCAGCAGCTGGGGATTGGGGACAGGTGCTGGTGAAGCTTTCTTT. The complete variable domain, with remaining parts taken from reference TRBV5-5 and TRBJ1-1, reads DAGVTQSPTHLIKTRGQQVTLRCSPISGHKSVSWYQQVLGQGPQFIFQYYEKEERGRGNFPDRFSARQFPNYSSELNVNALLLGDSALYLCASSWGLGTGAGEAFFGQGTRLTVV.

This clone was detected only a few times. The V and J genes are TRBV11-2 and TRBJ2-7; 8 bases are a match to TRBD2. Per germline, CDR1 SGHAT and CDR2 FQNNGV. The CDR3 sequence is 15 residues long. V dropped 5 bases and J dropped 3; count of bases not matched to a gene: 9. The CDR3 nucleotides read TGTGCCAGCAGCCCCCAAGCGGGAGAAGTCTACGAGCAGTACTTC. Residues: CASSPQAGEVYEQYF. The full variable domain, its missing parts supplied by reference TRBV11-2 and TRBJ2-7, is EAGVAQSPRYKIIEKRQSVAFWCNPISGHATLYWYQQILGQGPKLLIQFQNNGVVDDSQLPKDRFSAERLKGVDSTLKIQPAKLEDSAVYLCASSPQAGEVYEQYFGPGTRLTVT.

The count of this clone is one. The same CDR3 arises from other DNA sequences in this sample as well. J is TRBJ1-1 and V is TRBV14; TRBD1 matches at 7 bases. Looked up from germline, CDR1 is SGHDN and CDR2 is FVKESK. This CDR3 has 13 amino acids. The V and J ends lost 4 bases and 1 base, in that order; junction bases with no gene match: 0. CDR3 amino acids: CASSRDRNTEAFF. DNA of the CDR3: TGTGCCAGCAGCCGGGACAGGAACACTGAAGCTTTCTTT.

The chain is built from TRBV6-5 and TRBJ2-5, with 7 bases fitting TRBD1. The germline V gene encodes CDR1 MNHEY and CDR2 SVGAGI. Trimming cost V 6 bases and J 5 bases; bases outside gene matches: 12. This CDR3 region has 15 residues. The CDR3 nucleotides read TGTGCCAGCAGACACGACAGGGCGGAATTGGAGACCCAGTACTTC. This translates into CASRHDRAELETQYF.

V is TRBV11-3 and J is TRBJ1-3, with TRBD1 identical over 7 bases. V was pared by 5 bases and J by 4 bases, with 8 bases of the junction left unmatched. The CDR3 is 15 residues long. Germline CDR1 reads SGHNT; CDR2 reads YENEEA. CDR3 in amino acids: CASSRTGTDGNTIYF. The CDR3 coding sequence is TGTGCCAGCAGCCGAACCGGGACAGACGGAAACACCATATATTTT.

The CDR3 reads CASRDFTEVNTEAFF. The CDR3 coding sequence is TGTGCCAGCAGGGACTTCACAGAGGTAAACACTGAAGCTTTCTTT. The chain has TRBV2 and TRBJ1-1; D unresolved. This CDR3 comprises 15 residues. Germline V gives CDR1 SNHLY, CDR2 FYNNEI. V lost 6 bases and J lost 2, with 16 bases in between. The full variable domain, its missing parts supplied by reference TRBV2 and TRBJ1-1, is EPEVTQTPSHQVTQMGQEVILRCVPISNHLYFYWYRQILGQKVEFLVSFYNNEISEKSEIFDDQFSVERPDGSNFTLKIRSTKLEDSAMYFCASRDFTEVNTEAFFGQGTRLTVV.

This chain joins TRBV6-5 and TRBJ1-1, with TRBD1 matching 7 bases. The CDR3 is 14 amino acids. The germline V gene has CDR1 MNHEY and CDR2 SVGAGI. V dropped 11 bases and J dropped 0; count of bases not matched to a gene: 9. The CDR3 protein is CAGQDRIMNTEAFF. For the CDR3, the DNA is TGTGCCGGACAGGACAGAATCATGAACACTGAAGCTTTCTTT.

This chain joins TRBV7-8 and TRBJ2-4; D remains ambiguous. V was cut by 1 base and J by 0 bases, with 4 bases left in between. The CDR3 spans 14 residues. The germline gives CDR1 SGHVS, CDR2 FQNEAQ. CDR3 DNA: TGTGCCAGCAGCTTAGGAGGAGCCAAAAACATTCAGTACTTC. This gives the protein CASSLGGAKNIQYF.

The chain uses TRBV5-1 and TRBJ1-1; 9 bases fit TRBD1. Germline V CDR1 and CDR2: SGHRS, YFSETQ. The CDR3 is made up of 14 amino acids. V was clipped by 6 bases and J by 1 base; unmatched bases: 4. CDR3 protein: CASMTGGRNTEAFF. CDR3 in DNA: TGCGCCAGCATGACAGGGGGAAGGAACACTGAAGCTTTCTTT.

CDR3 residues: CASSEPGGRVNEKLFF. The CDR3 DNA sequence: TGTGCCAGCAGTGAACCGGGGGGGAGGGTTAATGAAAAACTGTTTTTT. This chain joins TRBV25-1 and TRBJ1-4; D may be TRBD1 (5 bases). The CDR3 length is 16 residues. Trimming pared 2 bases from V and 4 bases from J, leaving 14 bases between. CDR1 is MGHDK, CDR2 SYGVNS, per germline.

For this clone: The junction differs from germline at one of its ends, possibly a read error. The chain links TRBV4-3 to TRBJ1-2, with 7 bases aligning to TRBD1. This CDR3 is 14 amino acids long. In germline, CDR1 is LGHNA, CDR2 YSLEER. The DNA for the CDR3 is TGCGCCAGCAGCCAGTCCCGGGACAGCGGCACCCAGGTCTTC. It encodes CASSQSRDSGTQVF.

The rearrangement joins TRBV27 to TRBJ1-6, with D perhaps matching TRBD1 (6 bases). The CDR3 has 15 amino acids. Trimming cost V 6 bases and J 2 bases, with 11 bases left between them. Germline V CDR1 and CDR2: MNHEY, SMNVEV (reference sequence). The CDR3, as DNA: TGTGCCAGCAGGCGCACAGGGACCTATAATTCACCCCTCCACTTT. It specifies CASRRTGTYNSPLHF.

The CDR3 bases are TGTGCCAGCAGTTCCCGAGACAGGGGGCGGCAGTATTTT. Its translation is CASSSRDRGRQYF. J is TRBJ2-3 and V is TRBV12-3 or TRBV12-4, with 10 bases matching TRBD1. The ends lost 4 bases at V and 11 bases at J; junction bases unmatched: 6. The CDR3 length is 13 residues.

CDR3 in DNA: TGTGCCAGCAGCTCTACCTCGTCAACTGGGGCCAACGTCCTGACTTTC. Translated, it gives CASSSTSSTGANVLTF. The gene calls are TRBV7-3 and TRBJ2-6; unclear D gene. Germline assignment: CDR1 SGHTA and CDR2 FQGTGA. The CDR3 spans 16 residues. Between the trimmed V and J ends, which lost 4 bases and 2 bases, there was a span of 12 bases.

The chain uses TRBV11-3 and TRBJ2-3; 7 positions agree with TRBD2. V shed 3 bases and J 4 bases; nucleotides not matched to a gene: 4. Germline V gene sequence: CDR1 SGHNT, CDR2 YENEEA. This CDR3 spans 14 amino acids. The CDR3 region is CASSLGGSADTQYF. The CDR3 DNA follows: TGTGCCAGCAGCTTGGGGGGGTCCGCAGATACGCAGTATTTT.

This sequence joins TRBV19 and TRBJ1-5; 7 bases fit TRBD1. The CDR3 has 14 amino acids. In germline, CDR1 is LNHDA, CDR2 SQIVND (reference sequence). Trimming at V came to 6 bases and at J to 3 bases, leaving 5 bases not matched to a gene. The CDR3 bases are TGTGCCAGTAGCCCGACAGGGAACAATCAGCCCCAGCATTTT. This codes for CASSPTGNNQPQHF.

The genes are TRBV5-1 and TRBJ1-1, with D perhaps matching TRBD1 (6 bases). The germline gives CDR1 SGHRS, CDR2 YFSETQ. The CDR3 runs to 15 residues. Trimming took off 4 bases at V and 1 base at J, with 14 bases between the two ends. This CDR3 is CASSAEGGRNTEAFF. The CDR3 coding sequence is TGCGCCAGCAGCGCAGAGGGGGGGAGGAACACTGAAGCTTTCTTT.

This sequence joins TRBV7-2 and TRBJ2-3, with TRBD2 as a possible D gene (6 bases). This CDR3 region has 14 residues. Germline CDR1 is SGHTA and CDR2 is FQGNSA. Trimming took 4 bases from V and 2 from J, leaving 10 bases between them. CDR3 sequence reads: CASSYGTHTDTQYF. CDR3 nucleotides: TGTGCCAGCAGCTACGGGACTCACACAGATACGCAGTATTTT.

This chain connects TRBV6-6 to TRBJ2-1, with D tentatively TRBD2 (6 bases). Germline CDR1 MNHNY, CDR2 SVGAGI (reference sequence). The V end lost 2 bases, the J end lost 4 bases, and 12 bases lay between the germline ends. The CDR3 length is 15 residues. DNA of the CDR3: TGTGCCAGCAGTTACATGGGCGGAGGGTACAATGAGCAGTTCTTC. Translating it yields CASSYMGGGYNEQFF.